These 17 T cell receptor beta chains were sequenced from one sample in a study of graft-versus-host responses after intestinal transplantation. Clones were read by immunoSEQ multiplex PCR, and TCRdb kept only the in-frame ones, dropping some. The table has tens of thousands of clones, approximately 89% seen once. These receptors' antigens are unknown. The source material was unstimulated CD8+ T cells sorted from spleen or lymph node cells, sampled before transplant. Source of these receptors: a human donor who was the organ donor for an intestinal transplant.

This chain uses TRBV10-3 with TRBJ2-1, with TRBD2 matching 11 bases. The length of the CDR3 is 19 residues. V shed 7 bases and J 7 bases; nucleotides not matched to a gene: 21. CDR1 and CDR2 (germline): ENHRY, SYGVKD. The chain's CDR3 is CAITREHTSGSFGRNEQFF. In nucleotides, the CDR3 is TGTGCCATCACTCGAGAACATACTAGCGGGAGTTTTGGTAGGAATGAGCAGTTCTTC.

V usage is TRBV5-6 and J usage is TRBJ2-7; D is ambiguous. Germline CDR1 SGHDT, CDR2 YYEEEE. V lost 0 bases and J lost 2, with 9 bases in between. The CDR3 is made up of 14 amino acids. The CDR3 sequence: CASSLGADPYEQYF. DNA of the CDR3: TGTGCCAGCAGCTTGGGGGCAGACCCCTACGAGCAGTACTTC.

The chain couples TRBV11-3 to TRBJ2-7; D call uncertain. V lost 1 base and J 3 bases, leaving 7 bases between the germline ends. The germline V gene encodes CDR1 SGHNT and CDR2 YENEEA. The CDR3 extends over 13 amino acids. The CDR3 region is CASSLGGIYEQYF. The CDR3 DNA reads as TGTGCCAGCAGCTTAGGGGGAATCTACGAGCAGTACTTC.

The V call is TRBV11-3, the J call TRBJ2-1, with D possibly being TRBD2 (5 bases). Germline V lookup: CDR1 SGHNT, CDR2 YENEEA. The CDR3 runs to 15 residues. Trimming pared 1 base from V and 4 bases from J, leaving 11 bases between. CDR3 residues: CASSLGRGIYNEQFF. The CDR3 DNA sequence: TGTGCCAGCAGCTTAGGTCGGGGTATATACAATGAGCAGTTCTTC.

This clone was seen a few times. This chain connects TRBV14 to TRBJ1-3; unclear D gene. The CDR3 consists of 15 residues. V shed 0 bases and J shed 0 bases, with 6 bases lying between them. The V gene's germline CDR1 is SGHDN and CDR2 FVKESK. The CDR3 bases are TGTGCCAGCAGCCAAGAGACCAGCTCTGGAAACACCATATATTTT. Residues: CASSQETSSGNTIYF.

J is TRBJ2-7 and V is TRBV19; possibly TRBD2 for D (6 bases). V lost 5 bases, J lost 3 bases, and 14 bases lay in between. CDR3 length equals 14 residues. In germline, CDR1 is LNHDA, CDR2 SQIVND (reference sequence). The CDR3 protein is CASSVGQGLYEQYF. As DNA, the CDR3 is TGTGCCAGTAGTGTCGGTCAGGGACTCTACGAGCAGTACTTC. The full variable domain, rest sourced from reference TRBV19 and TRBJ2-7, is DGGITQSPKYLFRKEGQNVTLSCEQNLNHDAMYWYRQDPGQGLRLIYYSQIVNDFQKGDIAEGYSVSREKKESFPLTVTSAQKNPTAFYLCASSVGQGLYEQYFGPGTRLTVT.

The chain combines TRBV5-1 with TRBJ1-1; TRBD1 might be the D (5 bases). The ends were cut back, 5 bases at V and 3 bases at J, with 20 bases in the middle. This CDR3 is built from 16 residues. CDR1 is SGHRS and CDR2 is YFSETQ in the germline V gene. The CDR3 DNA follows: TGCGCCAGCAGTCCCGGGACGGCCCACCCGGACACTGAAGCTTTCTTT. Its protein is CASSPGTAHPDTEAFF.

This clone has only one observation. The V and J genes are TRBV7-9 and TRBJ2-1, with TRBD1 matching 8 bases. This CDR3 is built from 16 residues. The V gene's germline CDR1 is SEHNR and CDR2 FQNEAQ (reference sequence). V was clipped by 6 bases and J by 5 bases; unmatched bases: 12. CDR3 residues: CASRYARGRVDNEQFF. The CDR3 coding sequence is TGTGCCAGCAGATATGCCAGGGGGCGGGTTGACAATGAGCAGTTCTTC. Combining the CDR3 with reference TRBV7-9 and TRBJ2-1 gives the whole variable domain DTGVSQNPRHKITKRGQNVTFRCDPISEHNRLYWYRQTLGQGPEFLTYFQNEAQLEKSRLLSDRFSAERPKGSFSTLEIQRTEQGDSAMYLCASRYARGRVDNEQFFGPGTRLTVL.

CDR3 nucleotides: TGTGCCAGCAGCGTAGGGTGGCTAGGACCCTACAATGAGCAGTTCTTC. The encoded protein is CASSVGWLGPYNEQFF. The chain is built from TRBV9 and TRBJ2-1; D is ambiguous. CDR3 length equals 16 residues. CDR1 and CDR2 (germline): SGDLS, YYNGEE. Between the trimmed V and J ends, which lost 0 bases and 2 bases, there was a span of 12 bases. Drawing the rest from reference TRBV9 and TRBJ2-1, the complete variable domain is DSGVTQTPKHLITATGQRVTLRCSPRSGDLSVYWYQQSLDQGLQFLIQYYNGEERAKGNILERFSAQQFPDLHSELNLSSLELGDSALYFCASSVGWLGPYNEQFFGPGTRLTVL.

The chain carries TRBV5-6 and TRBJ2-7, with no clear D. Looked up from germline, CDR1 is SGHDT and CDR2 is YYEEEE. Trimming removed 4 bases at V and 5 bases at J, with 19 bases between. This CDR3 contains 15 residues. The DNA of the CDR3 is TGTGCCAGCAGCAACGCGGCGGAGAGTATCCACGAGCAGTACTTC. Protein: CASSNAAESIHEQYF.

The chain joins TRBV6-5 to TRBJ2-7; the D gene is possibly TRBD1 (6 bases). The CDR3 sequence is 12 residues long. V lost 8 bases and J lost 4, with 12 bases in between. Germline V lookup: CDR1 MNHEY, CDR2 SVGAGI. As DNA, the CDR3 is TGTGCCAGCCAGGGGCCCGTTTACGAGCAGTACTTC. Translating it yields CASQGPVYEQYF.

The chain combines TRBV6-6 with TRBJ1-1; TRBD1 matches at 11 bases. This CDR3 region has 15 residues. Germline trimming cut 6 bases from V and 4 bases from J; bases unmatched to any gene: 7. Per the germline V gene, CDR1 is MNHNY and CDR2 is SVGAGI (reference sequence). CDR3 DNA: TGTGCCAGCAGCTGGACAGGGGGCGGAAGCACTGAAGCTTTCTTT. Translating gives CASSWTGGGSTEAFF.

This clone was counted a single time. The rearrangement joins TRBV6-1 to TRBJ2-3; 10 positions agree with TRBD1. This CDR3 spans 15 amino acids. The V segment lost 1 base and the J segment 2 bases; nucleotides outside the gene matches: 0. CDR1 and CDR2 (germline): MNHNS, SASEGT. In DNA form, the CDR3 reads TGTGCCAGCAGTGAAGGACAGGGGGCCACAGATACGCAGTATTTT. Translation gives CASSEGQGATDTQYF.

This chain joins TRBV11-3 and TRBJ2-1; D gene ambiguous. Per the germline V gene, CDR1 is SGHNT and CDR2 is YENEEA. This CDR3 has 17 amino acids. V dropped 2 bases and J dropped 0 bases, with 14 bases sitting between them. CDR3 bases: TGTGCCAGCAGCTTATCTCACGGCGGCCACTCCTACAATGAGCAGTTCTTC. Translation gives CASSLSHGGHSYNEQFF.

The chain couples TRBV12-5 to TRBJ2-5, with TRBD2 matching 14 bases. The V segment lost 2 bases and the J segment 3 bases; nucleotides outside the gene matches: 2. Germline values: CDR1 LGHNT, CDR2 FRNRAP. The CDR3 contains 16 residues. The DNA of the CDR3 is TGTGCTAGTGGTTTGCCGACTAGCGGGGGGGAAGAGACCCAGTACTTC. This sequence encodes CASGLPTSGGEETQYF.

The V and J genes are TRBV6-5 and TRBJ1-2; D is possibly TRBD1 (6 bases). Germline CDR1 MNHEY, CDR2 SVGAGI. The CDR3 runs 14 residues. Deletions cut 2 bases from V and 4 bases from J, with 11 bases between. The CDR3 protein is CASSYGGAGYGYTF. The CDR3 DNA reads as TGTGCCAGCAGTTACGGGGGGGCAGGCTATGGCTACACCTTC.

The chain employs TRBV9 and TRBJ1-2, with D possibly TRBD1 on 5 matching bases. The CDR3 contains 15 residues. Germline V lookup: CDR1 SGDLS, CDR2 YYNGEE. V lost 3 bases and J lost 8, with 20 bases in between. CDR3 in amino acids: CASSGAGWGDEGYTF. In nucleotides, the CDR3 is TGTGCCAGCAGCGGGGCTGGGTGGGGCGACGAGGGCTACACCTTC. Looking up the rest from reference TRBV9 and TRBJ1-2 gives the full variable domain: DSGVTQTPKHLITATGQRVTLRCSPRSGDLSVYWYQQSLDQGLQFLIQYYNGEERAKGNILERFSAQQFPDLHSELNLSSLELGDSALYFCASSGAGWGDEGYTFGSGTRLTVV.